Below, 31 T cell receptor beta chains from the same sample are listed, as sequenced in a study of T cell clones after liver transplantation. Profiled with immunoSEQ multiplex PCR; TCRdb holds only in-frame clones, not every one. The sample lists around 100,000 clones; around 84% were seen once. This sample comprised CD4+ T cells from blood, obtained approximately 4 years after liver transplant. Source of these receptors: a human patient who received a liver transplant. Among the T cells, some may be from the graft donor.

This chain links TRBV7-2 with TRBJ2-1, with 9 bases matching TRBD2. Germline loops: CDR1 SGHTA, CDR2 FQGNSA. The CDR3 contains 15 residues. V lost 1 base, J lost 9 bases, and 7 bases stayed unmatched. CDR3 protein: CASSLVREGRVEQFF. The CDR3 DNA reads as TGTGCCAGCAGCTTAGTGCGGGAGGGGCGCGTTGAGCAGTTCTTC. Full variable domain (remainder filled in from reference TRBV7-2 and TRBJ2-1): GAGVSQSPSNKVTEKGKDVELRCDPISGHTALYWYRQSLGQGLEFLIYFQGNSAPDKSGLPSDRFSAERTGGSVSTLTIQRTQQEDSAVYLCASSLVREGRVEQFFGPGTRLTVL.

This clone was found once. J is TRBJ2-7 and V is TRBV27, with unresolved D. This CDR3 is built from 14 residues. Germline lookup yields CDR1 MNHEY and CDR2 SMNVEV (reference sequence). V was shortened by 5 bases and J by 1 base, with 12 bases between the two germline ends. The CDR3 DNA is TGTGCCAGCAGTAACCGGTGGGCTTCCTACGAGCAGTACTTC. It yields the protein CASSNRWASYEQYF.

This chain joins TRBV7-9 and TRBJ1-5; weak D call: TRBD1 (6 bases). In germline, CDR1 is SEHNR, CDR2 FQNEAQ (reference sequence). The CDR3 covers 17 residues. V lost 4 bases and J 0 bases, leaving 16 bases between the germline ends. CDR3 DNA: TGTGCCAGCAGCTCAGGGCTAGGGGGTCGTAGCAATCAGCCCCAGCATTTT. This gives the protein CASSSGLGGRSNQPQHF.

V gene TRBV21-1 combines with J gene TRBJ2-7; TRBD1 reflects the table's D call only, with no check against the DNA. TRBV21-1 counts as a pseudogene. The length of the CDR3 is 9 residues. CDR3 in amino acids: CATQCEQYF. For the CDR3, the DNA is TGTGCCACACAGTGCGAGCAGTACTTC.

The V call is TRBV21-1, the J call TRBJ1-5; the table's D call TRBD1 went unverified against the DNA. TRBV21-1 represents a pseudogene. The CDR3 is made up of 17 amino acids. Here the CDR3 reads CASSKALLQATSQPQHF. The CDR3 region has the DNA TGTGCCAGCAGCAAAGCGCTTTTACAGGCAACCTCCCAGCCCCAGCATTTT.

This sequence joins TRBV2 and TRBJ1-1; no clear D. V gave up 6 bases and J gave up 1 base, with 12 bases separating them. Germline V CDR1 and CDR2: SNHLY, FYNNEI. The length of the CDR3 is 14 residues. The CDR3 here is CASRDRTPNTEAFF. Written as DNA, the CDR3 is TGTGCCAGCAGGGACCGCACCCCGAACACTGAAGCTTTCTTT.

The V call is TRBV5-1, the J call TRBJ2-7, with D perhaps TRBD2 (6 bases). This CDR3 spans 11 amino acids. Between the trimmed V and J ends, which lost 7 bases and 5 bases, there was a span of 10 bases. Germline CDR1 SGHRS, CDR2 YFSETQ. CDR3 in amino acids: CASPWGDEQYF. CDR3 DNA sequence: TGCGCCAGCCCGTGGGGGGACGAGCAGTACTTC.

This clone appeared a single time. The chain links TRBV28 to TRBJ2-6; the match to TRBD1 covers 10 bases. V gave up 9 bases and J gave up 4 bases; unmatched junction bases: 6. The CDR3 is made up of 15 amino acids. Germline CDR1 and CDR2: MDHEN and SYDVKM. The CDR3 bases are TGTGCCAGTTTGACAGGGGGCTCCGGGGCCAACGTCCTGACTTTC. It encodes CASLTGGSGANVLTF.

This chain links TRBV10-3 with TRBJ2-3; D may be TRBD2 (6 bases). The V gene's germline CDR1 is ENHRY and CDR2 SYGVKD. This CDR3 has 16 residues. The V end lost 0 bases, the J end lost 3 bases, and 13 bases lay between the germline ends. The CDR3 DNA reads TGTGCCATCAGTGAGTCTGGCGGGACTCTGACAGATACGCAGTATTTT. It is translated as CAISESGGTLTDTQYF.

V is TRBV6-6 and J is TRBJ1-5; no clear D gene. V lost 6 bases and J 9 bases, leaving 9 bases between the germline ends. The CDR3 has 11 residues. CDR1 MNHNY and CDR2 SVGAGI come from the germline V gene (reference sequence). CDR3 protein: CASSLSGPQHF. CDR3 nucleotide sequence: TGTGCCAGCAGCCTTAGTGGGCCCCAGCATTTT.

The genes are TRBV4-1 and TRBJ1-1; 7 nucleotides match TRBD1. CDR1 is MGHRA, CDR2 YSYEKL, per germline. V was clipped by 3 bases and J by 1 base; unmatched bases: 5. This CDR3 is 15 amino acids long. CDR3 sequence reads: CASSQSGQKNTEAFF. CDR3 DNA sequence: TGCGCCAGCAGCCAGTCGGGACAGAAGAACACTGAAGCTTTCTTT.

The chain employs TRBV7-3 and TRBJ2-6, with D hard to call. Germline V gene sequence: CDR1 SGHTA, CDR2 FQGTGA. V lost 3 bases, J lost 0 bases, and 18 bases lay in between. The CDR3 runs to 19 residues. CDR3 amino acids: CASSLSSDSRPSGANVLTF. In DNA form, the CDR3 reads TGTGCCAGCAGCTTGAGCTCCGACTCTCGCCCCTCTGGGGCCAACGTCCTGACTTTC.

J is TRBJ1-5 and V is TRBV27; maybe TRBD1 (6 bases). This CDR3 comprises 13 residues. Deletions cut 6 bases from V and 7 bases from J, with 13 bases between. Germline CDR1 MNHEY, CDR2 SMNVEV (reference sequence). The CDR3 nucleotides are TGTGCCAGCAGCCAAGGGGGGGGGCAGCCCCAGCATTTT. Protein product: CASSQGGGQPQHF.

This chain joins TRBV11-2 and TRBJ2-2; 10 positions agree with TRBD2. Losses at the gene ends were 4 bases for V and 3 bases for J; bases not matched to a gene: 11. This CDR3 has 18 amino acids. The V gene's germline CDR1 is SGHAT and CDR2 FQNNGV. CDR3 nucleotides: TGTGCCAGCAGCTCCACGGGGAGCGGGGGGGCCCACACCGGGGAGCTGTTTTTT. Amino acids: CASSSTGSGGAHTGELFF.

This chain links TRBV5-1 with TRBJ2-3; 9 bases agree with TRBD2. After removal of 0 bases from V and 4 bases from J, the junction contained 6 bases not matched to a gene. The CDR3 consists of 16 residues. Germline CDR1 is SGHRS and CDR2 is YFSETQ. CDR3: CASSLEGLAGSDTQYF. CDR3 coding DNA: TGCGCCAGCAGCTTGGAGGGCCTAGCGGGGTCAGATACGCAGTATTTT.

The rearrangement joins TRBV14 to TRBJ2-5; D unresolved. There are 12 residues in the CDR3. Trimming cost V 3 bases and J 4 bases, with 6 bases left between them. Germline V gene data show CDR1 as SGHDN and CDR2 as FVKESK. CDR3 residues: CASSHSPETQYF. The CDR3, as DNA: TGTGCCAGCAGCCATTCCCCAGAGACCCAGTACTTC.

The chain links TRBV5-6 to TRBJ2-3; possible D gene TRBD2, 5 bases. V lost 0 bases to trimming and J lost 8 bases, with 13 bases between them. CDR1 is SGHDT and CDR2 is YYEEEE in the germline V gene. This CDR3 spans 14 amino acids. The CDR3 region is CASSLAYLRGTQYF. Written as DNA, the CDR3 is TGTGCCAGCAGCTTGGCATACCTACGGGGTACGCAGTATTTT. Complete variable domain (other parts from reference TRBV5-6 and TRBJ2-3): DAGVTQSPTHLIKTRGQQVTLRCSPKSGHDTVSWYQQALGQGPQFIFQYYEEEERQRGNFPDRFSGHQFPNYSSELNVNALLLGDSALYLCASSLAYLRGTQYFGPGTRLTVL.

This chain connects TRBV27 to TRBJ1-2, with D maybe TRBD1 (5 bases). CDR3 length: 17 amino acids. V was pared by 6 bases and J by 8 bases, with 28 bases between. Germline CDR1 reads MNHEY; CDR2 reads SMNVEV (reference sequence). DNA for the CDR3: TGTGCCAGCAGGGGCTCCGGGACGGGGCCTCAACTAAGGGGCTACACCTTC. The encoded protein is CASRGSGTGPQLRGYTF.

The V call is TRBV10-3, the J call TRBJ2-1; perhaps TRBD1 as D (5 bases). The CDR3 runs 12 residues. The V gene lost 8 bases and the J gene lost 7 bases, with 12 bases spanning the gap. Germline V gene lookup returns CDR1 ENHRY and CDR2 SYGVKD. In DNA form, the CDR3 reads TGTGCCATCGGGGCCACGGAAAATGAGCAGTTCTTC. Translated, it gives CAIGATENEQFF.

The V gene is TRBV6-6, the J gene TRBJ2-4; unclear D gene. The CDR3 sequence is 13 residues long. V was shortened by 2 bases and J by 7 bases, with 9 bases between the two germline ends. From germline, CDR1 is MNHNY and CDR2 SVGAGI (reference sequence). The DNA of the CDR3 is TGTGCCAGCAGTTACGACCCAGTGAACATTCAGTACTTC. Translating it yields CASSYDPVNIQYF.

The V call is TRBV18, the J call TRBJ1-5; perhaps TRBD1 as D (5 bases). The V gene lost 4 bases and the J gene lost 6 bases, with 19 bases spanning the gap. The V gene's germline CDR1 is KGHSH and CDR2 LQKENI. The CDR3 extends over 16 amino acids. DNA of the CDR3: TGTGCCAGCTCACGCCCCGCGACAGTAACGCCTCAGCCCCAGCATTTT. Translating it yields CASSRPATVTPQPQHF.

The rearrangement joins TRBV9 to TRBJ2-2; D gene unclear. The CDR3 is made up of 17 amino acids. Germline lookup yields CDR1 SGDLS and CDR2 YYNGEE. With 4 bases removed from V and 0 bases from J, the gap between germline ends came to 16 bases. The CDR3 region has the DNA TGTGCCAGCAGCTCCCCAAGTCTGGATACGAACACCGGGGAGCTGTTTTTT. Translating it yields CASSSPSLDTNTGELFF.

The rearrangement links TRBV5-1 to TRBJ2-3; 7 bases match TRBD1. CDR1 SGHRS and CDR2 YFSETQ come from the germline V gene. With 7 bases clipped from V and 1 base from J, the junction kept 3 bases outside the gene matches. This CDR3 spans 13 amino acids. The CDR3 is CASYGQGTDTQYF. CDR3 nucleotide sequence: TGCGCCAGCTACGGACAGGGCACAGATACGCAGTATTTT.

V usage is TRBV5-6 and J usage is TRBJ2-3, with no clear D. Germline loops: CDR1 SGHDT, CDR2 YYEEEE. This CDR3 region has 14 residues. V dropped 2 bases and J dropped 2 bases, with 9 bases sitting between them. The CDR3 region is CASSLDDVTDTQYF. The CDR3, as DNA: TGTGCCAGCAGCTTAGACGACGTCACAGATACGCAGTATTTT.

For this clone: At one boundary the junction diverges from the germline segment, which might be a read error. V is TRBV28 and J is TRBJ2-7; TRBD2 aligns across 11 bases. The CDR3 spans 14 residues. Germline V gene sequence: CDR1 MDHEN, CDR2 SYDVKM. The CDR3 spells CASDDSGLAASLDF. DNA of the CDR3: TGTGCCAGCGACGACTCGGGACTAGCGGCGAGCTTGGACTTC.

The chain is built from TRBV7-9 and TRBJ1-2; no clear D gene. The CDR3 totals 15 residues. Germline CDR1 and CDR2: SEHNR and FQNEAQ (reference sequence). V was cut by 3 bases and J by 2 bases, with 13 bases left in between. CDR3 bases: TGTGCCAGCAGCTTTAGTGGAAGAAGCAACTATGGCTACACCTTC. Its protein is CASSFSGRSNYGYTF. Full variable domain (remainder filled in from reference TRBV7-9 and TRBJ1-2): DTGVSQNPRHKITKRGQNVTFRCDPISEHNRLYWYRQTLGQGPEFLTYFQNEAQLEKSRLLSDRFSAERPKGSFSTLEIQRTEQGDSAMYLCASSFSGRSNYGYTFGSGTRLTVV.

V is TRBV7-3 and J is TRBJ2-1; the match to TRBD2 covers 7 bases. There are 15 residues in the CDR3. The germline V gene encodes CDR1 SGHTA and CDR2 FQGTGA. With V trimmed by 2 bases and J by 2 bases, 3 bases remained unmatched. The CDR3, as DNA: TGTGCCAGCAGCTTACAACTAGCGCCCTACAATGAGCAGTTCTTC. Its translation: CASSLQLAPYNEQFF.

This chain joins TRBV19 and TRBJ1-6; D might be TRBD1 (5 bases). CDR1 LNHDA and CDR2 SQIVND come from the germline V gene (reference sequence). V was clipped by 3 bases and J by 0 bases, with 15 bases between them. The CDR3 covers 18 residues. The CDR3 DNA is TGTGCCAGTAGTATGACAGTCCCCGGGGCCTCCTATAATTCACCCCTCCACTTT. Encoded protein: CASSMTVPGASYNSPLHF. Filled out from reference TRBV19 and TRBJ1-6, the complete variable domain reads DGGITQSPKYLFRKEGQNVTLSCEQNLNHDAMYWYRQDPGQGLRLIYYSQIVNDFQKGDIAEGYSVSREKKESFPLTVTSAQKNPTAFYLCASSMTVPGASYNSPLHFGNGTRLTVT.

J is TRBJ2-2 and V is TRBV7-9, with 9 nucleotides matching TRBD1. The junction had 5 bases not matched to a gene; V was cut back by 6 bases and J by 3 bases. CDR1 is SEHNR, CDR2 FQNEAQ, per germline (reference sequence). CDR3 length: 15 amino acids. The CDR3 region is CASRTGGGYTGELFF. The CDR3 region has the DNA TGTGCCAGCAGAACAGGGGGCGGTTACACCGGGGAGCTGTTTTTT.

CDR3: CASSLMGQRSFLELFF. CDR3 DNA: TGTGCCAGCAGTTTAATGGGACAGCGGAGTTTCCTAGAGCTGTTTTTT. The chain employs TRBV27 and TRBJ2-2, with 7 bases identical to TRBD1. The CDR3 covers 16 residues. Germline values: CDR1 MNHEY, CDR2 SMNVEV (reference sequence). Losses at the gene ends were 2 bases for V and 11 bases for J; bases not matched to a gene: 14.

This chain uses TRBV5-6 with TRBJ2-2; TRBD2 agrees at 9 bases. J was trimmed by 6 bases and V by 1 base; bases with no gene match: 7. The V gene's germline CDR1 is SGHDT and CDR2 YYEEEE. This CDR3 is 16 amino acids long. The CDR3 is CASSLFTSGSAGELFF. CDR3 nucleotide sequence: TGTGCCAGCAGCTTGTTTACTAGCGGGTCCGCCGGGGAGCTGTTTTTT.